This T cell receptor beta chain appears in the sequencing data of a study of cytomegalovirus exposure and HLA in healthy donors. In its sample, this clone was seen once. Its target is unknown. Study-wide results and caveats: Most TCR beta V segments were productive about 87% or about 30% of the time in an earlier analysis. Indistinguishable V segments such as TRBV6-2 and TRBV6-3 were excluded.

The CDR3 covers 13 residues. The junction had 3 bases not matched to a gene; V was cut back by 1 base and J by 5 bases. Germline CDR1 GTSNPN, CDR2 SVGIG (reference sequence). Primers for the PCR totalled 60 Vbeta and 13 Jbeta. Clones were read by immunoSEQ multiplex PCR, and TCRdb kept only the in-frame ones, dropping some. The table shows around 200,000 clones, with 65% to 90% occurring only once. This chain connects TRBV30 to TRBJ2-3; 7 bases map to TRBD2. Sequences were obtained from PBMCs. The clonotype was recovered from a man aged 35-49 years in good health and CMV-seropositive. As DNA, the CDR3 is TGTGCCTGGAGTGGGCTAGCGGAAGATACGCAGTATTTT. It specifies CAWSGLAEDTQYF.